These 26 T cell receptor beta chains share one sample of origin, sequenced in a study of blood T cells in healthy people across ages (dated by TCRdb to the mid-2010s). Receptor libraries were prepared by 5' RACE. TCRdb records Illumina HiSeq 2500 as the sequencer. The second PCR ran for roughly 6 to 11 cycles and used a J-beta primer mix along with a sample-barcoded 5' primer. Through fastp at Q25 and MiXCR, TCRdb rebuilt clones from the public reads, retaining in-frame beta chains. Rows with a matching CDR3 protein are joined into one entry that keeps the most common DNA and genes. For this sample the table gives over a million distinct CDR3 sequences, of which approximately 39% were detected only once. The biggest ten clones account for about 3.8% of the sample. Sequencing used blood. The receptors derive from a woman aged 18-35 years in good health.

The gene calls are TRBV20-1 and TRBJ2-4; either TRBD1 or TRBD2 may fit D (5 bases each). Trimming left V 4 bases short and J 0 bases short, with 13 bases between. Germline V gives CDR1 DFQATT, CDR2 SNEGSKA (reference sequence). The CDR3 totals 15 residues. The CDR3 spells CSAKGRVIAKNIQYF. CDR3 DNA sequence: TGCAGTGCTAAGGGACGGGTAATAGCCAAAAACATTCAGTACTTC.

The chain links TRBV25-1 to TRBJ1-1; 7 nucleotides align to TRBD1. CDR1 and CDR2 (germline): MGHDK, SYGVNS. This CDR3 comprises 16 residues. Losses at the gene ends were 3 bases for V and 4 bases for J; bases not matched to a gene: 11. The CDR3 DNA follows: TGTGCCAGCAGTGACTCCAGGGACAGAGGACTCACTGAAGCTTTCTTT. This gives the protein CASSDSRDRGLTEAFF.

The V and J genes are TRBV2 and TRBJ2-7; D remains unclear. CDR1 is SNHLY, CDR2 FYNNEI, per germline. V was shortened by 8 bases and J by 2 bases, with 10 bases between the two germline ends. The CDR3 has 12 residues. The CDR3 region is CASRLYAYEQYF. The CDR3 coding sequence is TGTGCCAGCCGACTGTATGCCTACGAGCAGTACTTC.

This clonotype was counted a few times. The chain recombines TRBV4-1 with TRBJ1-1; 12 bases are a match to TRBD1. Trimming at V came to 1 base and at J to 3 bases, leaving 6 bases not matched to a gene. CDR1 and CDR2 from the germline V gene are MGHRA and YSYEKL. The CDR3 has 17 amino acids. CDR3 DNA: TGCGCCAGCAGCCAAGTCCCGGGACAGGGGGCGGACACTGAAGCTTTCTTT. Its translation is CASSQVPGQGADTEAFF.

V is TRBV10-3 and J is TRBJ2-5, with 11 bases aligning to TRBD1. Germline loops: CDR1 ENHRY, CDR2 SYGVKD. The CDR3 has 19 amino acids. J gave up 5 bases and V 5 bases, and 19 bases lay outside the gene matches. The CDR3 spells CAISTPGQGEVPNRETQYF. CDR3 sequence (DNA): TGTGCCATCAGTACGCCGGGACAGGGGGAAGTCCCCAACCGGGAGACCCAGTACTTC.

CDR3 residues: CASRRVTGELFF. The CDR3 bases are TGTGCCAGCAGGCGCGTGACCGGGGAGCTGTTTTTT. V is TRBV7-2 and J is TRBJ2-2; D is unclear. The CDR3 contains 12 residues. The germline V gene has CDR1 SGHTA and CDR2 FQGNSA. Trimming cost V 6 bases and J 5 bases, with 7 bases left between them.

This clonotype was seen a few times. The chain couples TRBV10-3 to TRBJ2-7, with a tentative D call TRBD1 (5 bases). This CDR3 is 12 amino acids long. Trimming removed 3 bases from V and 6 bases from J, with 9 bases in between. Germline CDR1 and CDR2: ENHRY and SYGVKD. CDR3 sequence: CAISDRGPEQYF. CDR3 sequence (DNA): TGTGCCATCAGTGATAGGGGCCCCGAGCAGTACTTC.

The chain has TRBV28 and TRBJ2-7; TRBD1 matches 12 bases. The CDR3 consists of 15 residues. CDR1 and CDR2 (germline): MDHEN, SYDVKM. V lost 0 bases to trimming and J lost 5 bases; unmatched junction nucleotides: 2. CDR3 residues: CASSLWGTGGNEQYF. The CDR3 region has the DNA TGTGCCAGCAGTTTATGGGGGACAGGGGGCAACGAGCAGTACTTC.

On this clonotype itself: A read error may account for a junction end that differs from germline. The chain is built from TRBV25-1 and TRBJ2-3, with TRBD2 matching 8 bases. The germline V gene has CDR1 MGHDK and CDR2 SYGVNS. The CDR3 sequence is 17 residues long. The CDR3 bases are TGTGCCAGCAGTCGCCCCGGGACTAGTCCCAGCATAGATACGCAGTATTTT. It encodes CASSRPGTSPSIDTQYF.

This chain links TRBV6-5 with TRBJ2-3; no definite D call. Between the trimmed V and J ends, which lost 4 bases and 5 bases, there was a span of 10 bases. This CDR3 region has 13 residues. CDR1 is MNHEY, CDR2 SVGAGI, per germline. The CDR3 here is CASSFIVGDTQYF. The CDR3 DNA is TGTGCCAGCAGTTTCATCGTGGGAGATACGCAGTATTTT.

Details on this clonotype: Its ends do not fully match the called genes, so a read error is possible. The chain carries TRBV4-1 and TRBJ2-1; D is perhaps TRBD2 (5 bases). The CDR3 totals 12 residues. CDR1 MGHRA and CDR2 YSYEKL come from the germline V gene. DNA for the CDR3: TGCGCCAACAGCCCAACCCGGGGTGAGCAGTTCTTC. Protein product: CANSPTRGEQFF.

Comment on this clonotype: At one boundary the junction diverges from the germline segment, which might be a read error. V gene TRBV4-3 combines with J gene TRBJ2-1, with no clear D. Per germline, CDR1 LGHNA and CDR2 YSLEER. This CDR3 is built from 13 residues. CDR3 protein: CASGNSGYNKQFF. CDR3 DNA: TGCGCCAGCGGAAATTCAGGTTACAATAAGCAGTTCTTC.

The chain recombines TRBV20-1 with TRBJ2-7; 14 bases agree with TRBD2. The J call may be faulty, since TRBJ2-5 better matches the DNA end. This CDR3 spans 17 amino acids. Germline V gene sequence: CDR1 DFQATT, CDR2 SNEGSKA (reference sequence). The CDR3 loop is CSANRLAGGPEQETQYF. CDR3 nucleotide sequence: TGCAGTGCAAACCGACTAGCGGGGGGGCCTGAGCAAGAGACCCAGTACTTC.

The rearrangement links TRBV6-5 to TRBJ2-3; weak D call: TRBD1 (6 bases). The CDR3 is made up of 15 amino acids. Germline lookup yields CDR1 MNHEY and CDR2 SVGAGI. V lost 2 bases to trimming and J lost 4 bases, with 13 bases between them. CDR3 nucleotide sequence: TGTGCCAGCAGTTACGGGGCAGGGGTTTCAGATACGCAGTATTTT. Its translation is CASSYGAGVSDTQYF.

The V gene is TRBV6-6, the J gene TRBJ2-5, with D perhaps assigned TRBD1 or TRBD2 (5 bases each). CDR1 is MNHNY, CDR2 SVGAGI, per germline (reference sequence). CDR3 length: 15 residues. The V end lost 7 bases, the J end lost 1 base, and 16 bases lay between the germline ends. The CDR3 is CASIKPQGVQETQYF. The CDR3 nucleotides are TGTGCCAGCATTAAGCCCCAGGGAGTCCAAGAGACCCAGTACTTC.

V is TRBV7-2 and J is TRBJ2-5, with D unresolved. Per the germline V gene, CDR1 is SGHTA and CDR2 is FQGNSA. The CDR3 has 14 residues. V was clipped by 1 base and J by 5 bases, with 11 bases between them. The CDR3: CASSLGLRMETQYF. The CDR3 DNA follows: TGTGCCAGCAGCTTAGGGCTCCGAATGGAGACCCAGTACTTC. Looking up the rest from reference TRBV7-2 and TRBJ2-5 gives the full variable domain: GAGVSQSPSNKVTEKGKDVELRCDPISGHTALYWYRQSLGQGLEFLIYFQGNSAPDKSGLPSDRFSAERTGGSVSTLTIQRTQQEDSAVYLCASSLGLRMETQYFGPGTRLLVL.

CDR3 coding DNA: TGTGCCAGCAGTGCCACGACAGGGAACCCCTACGAGCAGTACTTC. Protein: CASSATTGNPYEQYF. The J gene is TRBJ2-7, the V gene TRBV2; 7 bases are a match to TRBD1. The trim removed 4 bases at V and 2 bases at J, leaving 8 bases unmatched. Germline values: CDR1 SNHLY, CDR2 FYNNEI. CDR3 size: 15 residues.

The chain is built from TRBV11-1 and TRBJ2-3; D not resolved. The V gene's germline CDR1 is SGHAT and CDR2 FQDESV (reference sequence). V was cut by 6 bases and J by 4 bases, with 11 bases left in between. The CDR3 has 13 residues. CDR3 DNA: TGTGCCAGCAGTCCCAGAGCGCCAGATACGCAGTATTTT. Translating it yields CASSPRAPDTQYF.

This clonotype was detected a few times. J is TRBJ2-1 and V is TRBV5-1; D unclear. The germline V gene encodes CDR1 SGHRS and CDR2 YFSETQ. V was cut by 3 bases and J by 14 bases, with 21 bases left in between. The CDR3 has 14 residues. CDR3 amino acids: CASSWADPGARKFF. In DNA form, the CDR3 reads TGCGCCAGCAGCTGGGCAGATCCCGGTGCAAGAAAGTTCTTC.

The chain carries TRBV6-5 and TRBJ2-7, with 8 bases aligning to TRBD1. Per germline, CDR1 MNHEY and CDR2 SVGAGI. The length of the CDR3 is 18 residues. V was clipped by 0 bases and J by 7 bases; unmatched bases: 17. DNA of the CDR3: TGTGCCAGCAGTTACTCGATGGCAGGGGGCCACCTCCACAATGAGCAGTACTTC. Encoded protein: CASSYSMAGGHLHNEQYF.

This clonotype showed up just a few times. This chain connects TRBV6-6 to TRBJ2-3; 9 positions match TRBD2. The junction had 11 bases not matched to a gene; V was cut back by 5 bases and J by 2 bases. Looked up from germline, CDR1 is MNHNY and CDR2 is SVGAGI (reference sequence). The CDR3 spans 17 residues. The chain's CDR3 is CASSTSLLAGVTDTQYF. The CDR3 nucleotides are TGTGCCAGCAGTACCTCTTTGTTAGCGGGGGTCACAGATACGCAGTATTTT.

V gene TRBV15 combines with J gene TRBJ2-7; TRBD1 aligns across 7 bases. J gave up 3 bases and V 3 bases, and 8 bases lay outside the gene matches. Germline V gene sequence: CDR1 LNHNV, CDR2 YYDKDF (reference sequence). The CDR3 sequence is 15 residues long. CDR3 region: CATSRGSTGLYEQYF. As DNA, the CDR3 is TGTGCCACCAGCAGGGGCTCGACAGGGCTCTACGAGCAGTACTTC.

This clonotype was counted a few times. A read error may explain this, as a much larger clone is one base away. CDR3 amino acids: CSVVTFGINEQYF. The CDR3, as DNA: TGCAGCGTTGTGACGTTCGGAATCAATGAGCAGTACTTC. The V gene is TRBV29-1, the J gene TRBJ2-1; D is unclear. The DNA end lines up better with TRBJ2-7; the J call may be wrong. CDR1 is SQVTM and CDR2 is ANQGSEA in the germline V gene. The CDR3 has 13 amino acids.

The CDR3 loop is CASSLYWRTGTTTTEAFF. The DNA of the CDR3 is TGTGCCAGCAGCTTATACTGGAGGACAGGGACTACAACCACTGAAGCTTTCTTT. V usage is TRBV7-2 and J usage is TRBJ1-1, with 8 positions matching TRBD1. The germline gives CDR1 SGHTA, CDR2 FQGNSA. J lost 4 bases, V lost 2 bases, and 15 bases had no gene match. This CDR3 has 18 amino acids.

This clonotype came up a few times. The rearrangement joins TRBV5-1 to TRBJ2-5; 12 nucleotides agree with TRBD2. The better agreement between TRBJ2-7 and the DNA end casts doubt on the J call. CDR1 is SGHRS and CDR2 is YFSETQ in the germline V gene. CDR3 length equals 16 residues. CDR3 protein: CASSPGGLAGTNEQYF. CDR3 DNA: TGCGCCAGCAGCCCTGGAGGACTAGCGGGAACAAACGAGCAGTACTTC.

The chain links TRBV20-1 to TRBJ2-1; 12 bases map to TRBD2. The CDR3 covers 15 residues. The germline V gene has CDR1 DFQATT and CDR2 SNEGSKA (reference sequence). V was clipped by 1 base and J by 8 bases; unmatched bases: 6. Written as DNA, the CDR3 is TGCAGTGCTAGAGTGACTAGCGGGAGTGTCGATGAGCAGTTCTTC. Translated, it gives CSARVTSGSVDEQFF.